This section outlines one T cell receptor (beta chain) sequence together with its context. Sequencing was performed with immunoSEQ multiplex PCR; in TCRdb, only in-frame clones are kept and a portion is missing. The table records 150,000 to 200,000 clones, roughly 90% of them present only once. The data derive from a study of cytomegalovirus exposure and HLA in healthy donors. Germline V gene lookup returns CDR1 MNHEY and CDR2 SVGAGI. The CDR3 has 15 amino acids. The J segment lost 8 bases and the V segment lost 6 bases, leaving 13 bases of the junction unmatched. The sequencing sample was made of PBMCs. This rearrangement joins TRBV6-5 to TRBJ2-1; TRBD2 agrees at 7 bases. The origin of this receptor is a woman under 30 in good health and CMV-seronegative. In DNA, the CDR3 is TGTGCCAGCAGACCCCTGGCGGGAGAGGCTTATGAGCAGTTCTTC. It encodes CASRPLAGEAYEQFF.